This passage covers 26 T cell receptor beta chains from one sample sequenced in a study of blood T cell repertoires in COVID-19. Here immunoSEQ multiplex PCR was the method, and the copy in TCRdb shows in-frame clones only, minus some. The table lists some 140,000 clones, about 90% of them singletons. The source material was peripheral blood. The receptors come from a man aged 50-60 years with acute or convalescent COVID-19.

The chain uses TRBV19 and TRBJ2-5, with a possible D match to TRBD2 (5 bases). CDR1 is LNHDA and CDR2 is SQIVND in the germline V gene (reference sequence). V gave up 1 base and J gave up 4 bases, with 16 bases separating them. The CDR3 runs 16 residues. The CDR3: CASSIALLGRGETQYF. The CDR3 bases are TGTGCCAGTAGTATAGCCCTACTAGGACGTGGAGAGACCCAGTACTTC.

The chain has TRBV6-2 or TRBV6-3 and TRBJ2-7; D might be TRBD2 (6 bases). Germline V gene data show CDR1 as MNHEY and CDR2 as SVGEGT. This CDR3 region has 15 residues. Trimming removed 2 bases at V and 1 base at J, with 12 bases between. In nucleotides, the CDR3 is TGTGCCAGCAGTTACGGGGGGAGTACATCCTACGAGCAGTACGTC. It specifies CASSYGGSTSYEQYV.

The V gene is TRBV28, the J gene TRBJ1-5, with D unresolved. Germline V gene lookup returns CDR1 MDHEN and CDR2 SYDVKM. The CDR3 is 14 amino acids. The germline V and J ends were trimmed by 1 base and 5 bases, with 9 bases remaining between them. CDR3 sequence: CASSLLGRDQPQHF. In nucleotides, the CDR3 is TGTGCCAGCAGTTTATTGGGGAGGGATCAGCCCCAGCATTTT.

This sequence joins TRBV4-1 and TRBJ2-2; maybe TRBD1 (5 bases). CDR1 is MGHRA, CDR2 YSYEKL, per germline. The CDR3 is 16 amino acids. The V and J ends lost 0 bases and 3 bases respectively, with 11 bases between them. The CDR3 region has the DNA TGCGCCAGCAGCCAAGAAAGGGGTTATGACACCGGGGAGCTGTTTTTT. It encodes CASSQERGYDTGELFF.

The CDR3 reads CAWNPGTDTQYF. The CDR3 bases are TGTGCCTGGAATCCGGGGACAGATACGCAGTATTTT. The chain links TRBV30 to TRBJ2-3; tentative D call: TRBD2 (5 bases). The CDR3 extends over 12 amino acids. The V end lost 4 bases, the J end lost 3 bases, and 8 bases lay between the germline ends. CDR1 is GTSNPN and CDR2 is SVGIG in the germline V gene (reference sequence).

The chain is built from TRBV28 and TRBJ2-3, with D perhaps matching TRBD2 (5 bases). Germline V gene sequence: CDR1 MDHEN, CDR2 SYDVKM. This CDR3 is 13 amino acids long. The V gene lost 11 bases and the J gene lost 2 bases, with 14 bases spanning the gap. This CDR3 reads CAASRYTTDTQYF. In DNA, the CDR3 is TGTGCCGCTAGCAGATACACCACAGATACGCAGTATTTT.

This clone was recorded only once. The chain carries TRBV28 and TRBJ2-5, with a weak D call TRBD2 (5 bases). Germline assignment: CDR1 MDHEN and CDR2 SYDVKM. The CDR3 totals 15 residues. The V and J ends lost 3 bases and 6 bases respectively, with 17 bases between them. The CDR3 spells CASSFWESTIKTQYF. As DNA, the CDR3 is TGTGCCAGCAGTTTTTGGGAGAGCACCATAAAGACCCAGTACTTC.

The chain employs TRBV6-6 and TRBJ2-5; 9 positions match TRBD1. The V and J ends lost 5 bases and 5 bases, in that order; junction bases with no gene match: 6. Germline CDR1 MNHNY, CDR2 SVGAGI (reference sequence). The CDR3 length is 14 residues. This CDR3 reads CASSTGTGKETQYF. CDR3 sequence (DNA): TGTGCCAGCAGTACCGGGACAGGGAAGGAGACCCAGTACTTC.

The rearrangement joins TRBV4-1 to TRBJ1-5; tentatively, D is TRBD1 (5 bases). The length of the CDR3 is 14 residues. V dropped 1 base and J dropped 7 bases, with 11 bases sitting between them. Germline V gene data show CDR1 as MGHRA and CDR2 as YSYEKL. CDR3 bases: TGCGCCAGCAGCCAAGTGGGGGGTGGACAGCCCCAGCATTTT. It yields the protein CASSQVGGGQPQHF.

This clone was seen only a few times. The chain links TRBV20-1 to TRBJ2-3, with 9 bases that match TRBD2. Looked up from germline, CDR1 is DFQATT and CDR2 is SNEGSKA (reference sequence). With V trimmed by 3 bases and J by 2 bases, 6 bases remained unmatched. CDR3 size: 15 residues. DNA for the CDR3: TGCAGTGCTAGTTCTGCTAGCGGGGCCACAGATACGCAGTATTTT. Translation gives CSASSASGATDTQYF.

The J gene is TRBJ2-3, the V gene TRBV19, with TRBD2 identical over 8 bases. CDR3 length: 19 amino acids. Trimming removed 2 bases from V and 6 bases from J; junction bases left unmatched: 19. Germline V gene lookup returns CDR1 LNHDA and CDR2 SQIVND (reference sequence). The CDR3 DNA reads TGTGCCAGTAGTATAAGGGAGGCGCCTAGCGGGTCCTTATTGGATACGCAGTATTTT. This encodes CASSIREAPSGSLLDTQYF.

CDR3 sequence: CASSLQAEEQFF. DNA for the CDR3: TGTGCCAGCAGCTTACAGGCAGAAGAGCAGTTCTTC. The V gene is TRBV7-9, the J gene TRBJ2-1; D is ambiguous. Germline V gene data show CDR1 as SEHNR and CDR2 as FQNEAQ (reference sequence). V lost 2 bases and J lost 10, with 9 bases in between. The CDR3 runs 12 residues.

J is TRBJ2-7 and V is TRBV7-9; possibly TRBD2 for D (5 bases). The CDR3 totals 13 residues. CDR1 and CDR2 (germline): SEHNR, FQNEAQ (reference sequence). The V gene lost 4 bases and the J gene lost 2 bases, with 9 bases spanning the gap. The CDR3 region has the DNA TGTGCCAGCAGCTCCACCGGGACCTACGAGCAGTACTTC. Translating it yields CASSSTGTYEQYF.

The chain is built from TRBV24-1 and TRBJ2-2; 7 bases map to TRBD1. CDR3 length equals 14 residues. The germline CDR1 and CDR2 sequences are KGHDR and SFDVKD. V dropped 1 base and J dropped 6; count of bases not matched to a gene: 1. This CDR3 reads CATSDFQGAGELFF. In DNA, the CDR3 is TGTGCCACCAGTGATTTCCAGGGGGCCGGGGAGCTGTTTTTT.

The chain recombines TRBV7-2 with TRBJ2-3; TRBD2 matches 10 bases. The ends lost 5 bases at V and 5 bases at J; junction bases unmatched: 7. There are 15 residues in the CDR3. CDR1 SGHTA and CDR2 FQGNSA come from the germline V gene. CDR3 nucleotides: TGTGCCAGCAGCCCCGGGGTAGCGGGGGGAGATACGCAGTATTTT. It codes for CASSPGVAGGDTQYF.

The CDR3 bases are TGTGCCAGCTCACCACAATCCTCAGGGACTGGAAACACCATATATTTT. This codes for CASSPQSSGTGNTIYF. The genes are TRBV18 and TRBJ1-3; D is perhaps TRBD1 (5 bases). Germline V gene sequence: CDR1 KGHSH, CDR2 LQKENI. CDR3 length: 16 amino acids. V was trimmed by 1 base and J by 2 bases, leaving 12 bases between them.

The V gene is TRBV19, the J gene TRBJ1-2, with 8 bases identical to TRBD1. Germline V gives CDR1 LNHDA, CDR2 SQIVND (reference sequence). J lost 4 bases, V lost 6 bases, and 7 bases had no gene match. The CDR3 extends over 14 amino acids. The chain's CDR3 is CASRARGRSYGYTF. The CDR3 DNA reads as TGTGCCAGTAGGGCCAGGGGGCGTTCCTATGGCTACACCTTC.

The chain employs TRBV6-5 and TRBJ2-7; D might be TRBD1 (6 bases). This CDR3 has 15 amino acids. Trimming stripped 2 bases from V and 2 bases from J, with 13 bases between. Per the germline V gene, CDR1 is MNHEY and CDR2 is SVGAGI. CDR3 sequence (DNA): TGTGCCAGCAGTTACGAGCGACAGGAGACCTACGAGCAGTACTTC. Amino acid sequence: CASSYERQETYEQYF.

The CDR3 sequence is CASSPQVLENTEAFF. The DNA for the CDR3 is TGTGCCAGCAGCCCCCAGGTGTTAGAGAACACTGAAGCTTTCTTT. This chain links TRBV11-2 with TRBJ1-1; no definite D call. This CDR3 is built from 15 residues. Trimming took off 5 bases at V and 1 base at J, with 14 bases between the two ends. CDR1 and CDR2 (germline): SGHAT, FQNNGV.

The CDR3 protein is CASSPPRTAYNEQFF. In nucleotides, the CDR3 is TGTGCCAGCAGCCCCCCCCGGACAGCTTACAATGAGCAGTTCTTC. The genes are TRBV11-1 and TRBJ2-1; tentative D call: TRBD1 (6 bases). The CDR3 totals 15 residues. Trimming stripped 5 bases from V and 4 bases from J, with 15 bases between. Per the germline V gene, CDR1 is SGHAT and CDR2 is FQDESV (reference sequence). Full variable domain (rest looked up from reference TRBV11-1 and TRBJ2-1): EAEVAQSPRYKITEKSQAVAFWCDPISGHATLYWYRQILGQGPELLVQFQDESVVDDSQLPKDRFSAERLKGVDSTLKIQPAELGDSAMYLCASSPPRTAYNEQFFGPGTRLTVL.

A note on this clone: Other DNA sequences in the same sample also yield this CDR3. The chain joins TRBV7-2 to TRBJ1-5; possibly TRBD1 for D (6 bases). This CDR3 spans 13 amino acids. Per the germline V gene, CDR1 is SGHTA and CDR2 is FQGNSA. Deletions cut 3 bases from V and 5 bases from J, with 8 bases between. The CDR3 spells CASSFRGDQPQHF. The CDR3 nucleotides are TGTGCCAGCAGCTTCAGGGGAGATCAGCCCCAGCATTTT.

This clone was detected only a few times. V and J are TRBV2 and TRBJ2-7, with 8 nucleotides matching TRBD1. The V and J ends lost 7 bases and 5 bases, in that order; junction bases with no gene match: 13. Germline V gene sequence: CDR1 SNHLY, CDR2 FYNNEI. The CDR3 extends over 15 amino acids. As DNA, the CDR3 is TGTGCCAGCACCCAATCTTTACAGGGGGGCAACGAGCAGTACTTC. Its protein product is CASTQSLQGGNEQYF. Complete variable domain (other parts from reference TRBV2 and TRBJ2-7): EPEVTQTPSHQVTQMGQEVILRCVPISNHLYFYWYRQILGQKVEFLVSFYNNEISEKSEIFDDQFSVERPDGSNFTLKIRSTKLEDSAMYFCASTQSLQGGNEQYFGPGTRLTVT.

The rearrangement joins TRBV11-3 to TRBJ2-3; the D gene is possibly TRBD2 (6 bases). Germline V gene sequence: CDR1 SGHNT, CDR2 YENEEA. Trimming pared 10 bases from V and 8 bases from J, leaving 31 bases between. This CDR3 has 17 amino acids. The CDR3 protein is CANPPPASFARSGTQYF. In DNA form, the CDR3 reads TGTGCCAACCCCCCGCCCGCTAGCTTCGCTCGTAGCGGTACGCAGTATTTT.

This clone came up a few times. The chain combines TRBV27 with TRBJ1-1, with 9 bases aligning to TRBD1. V lost 6 bases and J lost 11; bases outside the gene matches: 13. The CDR3 sequence is 14 residues long. Germline V gives CDR1 MNHEY, CDR2 SMNVEV (reference sequence). The CDR3 DNA is TGTGCCAGCAGCTTACTACCCGGGACAGGGATTGCTTTCTTT. Protein sequence: CASSLLPGTGIAFF.

The CDR3 DNA follows: TGTGCCAGCAGCTCAACCGGGACAGAAGGAGGAATATATGGCTACACCTTC. Translation gives CASSSTGTEGGIYGYTF. V is TRBV11-2 and J is TRBJ1-2; TRBD1 matches 7 bases. After removal of 4 bases from V and 5 bases from J, the junction contained 16 bases not matched to a gene. Germline V gene data show CDR1 as SGHAT and CDR2 as FQNNGV. The CDR3 is 17 amino acids.

The gene calls are TRBV7-9 and TRBJ1-1, with 8 bases lining up with TRBD1. This CDR3 is built from 15 residues. From germline, CDR1 is SEHNR and CDR2 FQNEAQ (reference sequence). V shed 5 bases, J shed 5 bases, and the junction held 10 bases outside the gene matches. The CDR3 reads CASSIPTGGVTEAFF. The CDR3 DNA reads TGTGCCAGCAGCATACCTACAGGGGGAGTAACTGAAGCTTTCTTT.